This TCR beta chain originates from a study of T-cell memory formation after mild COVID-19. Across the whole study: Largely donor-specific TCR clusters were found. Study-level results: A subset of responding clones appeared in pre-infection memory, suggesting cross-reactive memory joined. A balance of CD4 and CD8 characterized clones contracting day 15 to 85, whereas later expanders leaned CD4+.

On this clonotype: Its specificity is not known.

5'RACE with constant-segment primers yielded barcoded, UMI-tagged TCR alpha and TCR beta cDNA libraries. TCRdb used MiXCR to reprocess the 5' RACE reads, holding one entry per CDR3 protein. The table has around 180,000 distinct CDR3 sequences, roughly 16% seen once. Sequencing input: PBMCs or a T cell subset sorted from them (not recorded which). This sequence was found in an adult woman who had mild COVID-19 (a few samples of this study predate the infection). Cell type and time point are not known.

The CDR3 protein is CASSVGGTGGVEAFF. As DNA, the CDR3 is TGTGCCAGCAGCGTAGGTGGGACAGGGGGGGTTGAAGCTTTCTTT. V usage is TRBV9 and J usage is TRBJ1-1; 11 nucleotides align to TRBD1. Germline V lookup: CDR1 SGDLS, CDR2 YYNGEE. CDR3 length: 15 residues. V lost 0 bases, J lost 7 bases, and 5 bases stayed unmatched.